The 3 T cell receptor beta chains below all came from one sample that was sequenced in a study of T-cell reconstitution after alpha-beta-depleted transplantation in children. Unique molecular identifiers tagged the TCRbeta library. TCRdb re-analysed the PCR reads in MiXCR, keeping a single row per CDR3 protein. The sample yields about a million distinct CDR3 sequences, roughly 29% seen once. The material was PBMCs, mostly from graft donor cells, obtained 360 days after TCRalphabeta/CD19-depleted stem cell transplant. These TCRs come from a boy under two years old who had a stem cell transplant for SCID, so the T cells may come from the graft donor.

This clonotype was recorded at least ten times. The genes are TRBV6-5 and TRBJ2-3; 9 nucleotides line up with TRBD2. The CDR3 is 15 amino acids. The V and J ends lost 6 bases and 1 base, in that order; junction bases with no gene match: 5. The germline V gene encodes CDR1 MNHEY and CDR2 SVGAGI. The CDR3 DNA is TGTGCCAGCAGCTACGGCGGGGGGGGCACAGATACGCAGTATTTT. It translates to CASSYGGGGTDTQYF.

This clonotype was seen only a few times. The chain links TRBV2 to TRBJ1-1, with D tentatively TRBD1 (5 bases). Germline CDR1 is SNHLY and CDR2 is FYNNEI. This CDR3 has 13 amino acids. V gave up 2 bases and J gave up 7 bases, with 11 bases separating them. The CDR3 sequence: CASSEKGLIEAFF. For the CDR3, the DNA is TGTGCCAGCAGTGAAAAGGGACTGATTGAAGCTTTCTTT.

This chain connects TRBV10-3 to TRBJ2-2, with 9 bases fitting TRBD1. The germline gives CDR1 ENHRY, CDR2 SYGVKD. This CDR3 has 13 residues. J lost 5 bases, V lost 6 bases, and 1 base had no gene match. The CDR3 spells CAIRQGATGELFF. The CDR3 bases are TGTGCCATCAGACAGGGGGCGACCGGGGAGCTGTTTTTT.